This TCR beta chain was recovered during a study of identical twins. This clonotype has more than one count but fewer than ten. TCRdb reprocessed the 5' RACE reads with MiXCR, giving one entry per CDR3 protein. The sample has a few hundred thousand distinct CDR3 sequences, around 15% seen once; the top ten hold more than 0.8%. Germline-derived CDR1 and CDR2 are DFQATT and SNEGSKA (reference sequence). The CDR3 has 14 amino acids. Trimming stripped 1 base from V and 5 bases from J, with 14 bases between. This sample also belongs to another study, concerning yellow fever vaccine responses in identical twins.

The chain recombines TRBV20-1 with TRBJ1-1; D uncertain. The sequencing sample was made of CD4+ T cells sorted from blood. The receptor was derived from a woman in her late teens or twenties in good health. The CDR3 loop reads CSARVDPRATEAFF. The CDR3 DNA follows: TGCAGTGCTAGAGTGGACCCTCGGGCAACTGAAGCTTTCTTT.